The clone carrying this TCR beta chain came up a few times. Its matching antigen is unknown. Every donor had blood drawn once into heparin, around 0.12 L on average. This specimen belongs to a study of beta chain features in type 1 diabetes. Whole-study results and caveats: Among all four CD4+ subsets, Type 1 diabetes patients had TCRB CDR3s that were moderately but significantly shorter.

The CDR3 is 15 residues long. In germline, CDR1 is MRHNA, CDR2 SNTAGT. Trimming removed 2 bases from V and 4 bases from J, with 13 bases in between. Every bit of the isolated RNA underwent reverse transcription, so sequencing read expressed TCRB transcripts. This table comes from immunoSEQ multiplex PCR, and its TCRdb copy is limited to in-frame clones, with some not included. The sample records 400,000 or so clones, roughly 9.8% being singletons. This chain joins TRBV6-4 and TRBJ2-3; D remains ambiguous. Sequencing used central memory CD4+ T cells from blood. This TCR was sampled from a man aged 30 to 39 with type 1 diabetes. CDR3 sequence: CASSDGLSGSDTQYF. The DNA for the CDR3 is TGTGCCAGCAGTGACGGGCTGTCGGGTTCAGATACGCAGTATTTT.